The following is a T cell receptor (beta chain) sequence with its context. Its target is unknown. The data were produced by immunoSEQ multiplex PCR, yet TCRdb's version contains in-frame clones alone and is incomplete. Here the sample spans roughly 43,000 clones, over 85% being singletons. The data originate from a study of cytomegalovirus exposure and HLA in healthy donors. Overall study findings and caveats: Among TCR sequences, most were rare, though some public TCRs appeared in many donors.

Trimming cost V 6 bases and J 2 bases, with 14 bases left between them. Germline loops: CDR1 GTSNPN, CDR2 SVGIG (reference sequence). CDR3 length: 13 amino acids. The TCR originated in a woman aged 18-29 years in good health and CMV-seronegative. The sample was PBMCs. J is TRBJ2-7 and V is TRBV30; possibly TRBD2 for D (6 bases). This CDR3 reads CACGGEGAYEQYF. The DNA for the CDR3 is TGTGCCTGCGGGGGTGAGGGCGCCTACGAGCAGTACTTC.